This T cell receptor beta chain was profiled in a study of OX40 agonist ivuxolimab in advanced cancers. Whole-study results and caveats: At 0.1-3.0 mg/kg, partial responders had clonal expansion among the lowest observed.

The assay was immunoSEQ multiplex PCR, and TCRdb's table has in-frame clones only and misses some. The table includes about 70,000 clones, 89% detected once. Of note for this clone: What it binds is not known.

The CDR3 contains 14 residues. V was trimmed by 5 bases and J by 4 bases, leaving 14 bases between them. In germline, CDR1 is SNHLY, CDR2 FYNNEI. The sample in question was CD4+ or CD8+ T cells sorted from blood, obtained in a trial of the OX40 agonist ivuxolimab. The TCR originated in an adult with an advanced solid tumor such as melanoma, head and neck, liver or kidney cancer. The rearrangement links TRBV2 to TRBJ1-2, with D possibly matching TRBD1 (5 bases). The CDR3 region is CASSRDSGVYGYTF. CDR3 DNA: TGTGCCAGCAGTCGCGACAGCGGGGTCTATGGCTACACCTTC.